This paragraph covers one T cell receptor (beta chain) sequence. Its antigen remains unidentified. Researchers ran the PCR with 60 Vbeta and 13 Jbeta primers. TCRdb's table, derived via immunoSEQ multiplex PCR, lists solely in-frame clones and lacks some. The repertoire includes 130,000 or so clones, about 77% of them detected once, and approximately 1.5% sits in the top ten. The CDR3 is made up of 12 amino acids. V lost 4 bases and J lost 5, with 10 bases in between. Germline V gene lookup returns CDR1 SQVTM and CDR2 ANQGSEA. This entry comes from a study of cytomegalovirus exposure and HLA in healthy donors. Whole-study context: For the 300 to 450 genotyped donors, approximately 82% fell within the Caucasian-associated ancestry cluster.

Study observations and caveats: Later analysis showed TCR association rates varying by HLA locus, highest for DRB1 and lowest for HLA-C. Previously analyzed data showed that most TCR beta V segments were productive at a frequency of about 87% or about 30%. It was likely that a cluster of highly shared sequence variants was a sequencing artifact.

The sequence was obtained from a female donor in good health and CMV-seronegative. This rearrangement joins TRBV29-1 to TRBJ2-3, with D unresolved. The sample taken for sequencing was PBMCs. CDR3 loop: CSVAIGLDTQYF. In DNA form, the CDR3 reads TGCAGCGTTGCTATTGGGCTAGATACGCAGTATTTT.